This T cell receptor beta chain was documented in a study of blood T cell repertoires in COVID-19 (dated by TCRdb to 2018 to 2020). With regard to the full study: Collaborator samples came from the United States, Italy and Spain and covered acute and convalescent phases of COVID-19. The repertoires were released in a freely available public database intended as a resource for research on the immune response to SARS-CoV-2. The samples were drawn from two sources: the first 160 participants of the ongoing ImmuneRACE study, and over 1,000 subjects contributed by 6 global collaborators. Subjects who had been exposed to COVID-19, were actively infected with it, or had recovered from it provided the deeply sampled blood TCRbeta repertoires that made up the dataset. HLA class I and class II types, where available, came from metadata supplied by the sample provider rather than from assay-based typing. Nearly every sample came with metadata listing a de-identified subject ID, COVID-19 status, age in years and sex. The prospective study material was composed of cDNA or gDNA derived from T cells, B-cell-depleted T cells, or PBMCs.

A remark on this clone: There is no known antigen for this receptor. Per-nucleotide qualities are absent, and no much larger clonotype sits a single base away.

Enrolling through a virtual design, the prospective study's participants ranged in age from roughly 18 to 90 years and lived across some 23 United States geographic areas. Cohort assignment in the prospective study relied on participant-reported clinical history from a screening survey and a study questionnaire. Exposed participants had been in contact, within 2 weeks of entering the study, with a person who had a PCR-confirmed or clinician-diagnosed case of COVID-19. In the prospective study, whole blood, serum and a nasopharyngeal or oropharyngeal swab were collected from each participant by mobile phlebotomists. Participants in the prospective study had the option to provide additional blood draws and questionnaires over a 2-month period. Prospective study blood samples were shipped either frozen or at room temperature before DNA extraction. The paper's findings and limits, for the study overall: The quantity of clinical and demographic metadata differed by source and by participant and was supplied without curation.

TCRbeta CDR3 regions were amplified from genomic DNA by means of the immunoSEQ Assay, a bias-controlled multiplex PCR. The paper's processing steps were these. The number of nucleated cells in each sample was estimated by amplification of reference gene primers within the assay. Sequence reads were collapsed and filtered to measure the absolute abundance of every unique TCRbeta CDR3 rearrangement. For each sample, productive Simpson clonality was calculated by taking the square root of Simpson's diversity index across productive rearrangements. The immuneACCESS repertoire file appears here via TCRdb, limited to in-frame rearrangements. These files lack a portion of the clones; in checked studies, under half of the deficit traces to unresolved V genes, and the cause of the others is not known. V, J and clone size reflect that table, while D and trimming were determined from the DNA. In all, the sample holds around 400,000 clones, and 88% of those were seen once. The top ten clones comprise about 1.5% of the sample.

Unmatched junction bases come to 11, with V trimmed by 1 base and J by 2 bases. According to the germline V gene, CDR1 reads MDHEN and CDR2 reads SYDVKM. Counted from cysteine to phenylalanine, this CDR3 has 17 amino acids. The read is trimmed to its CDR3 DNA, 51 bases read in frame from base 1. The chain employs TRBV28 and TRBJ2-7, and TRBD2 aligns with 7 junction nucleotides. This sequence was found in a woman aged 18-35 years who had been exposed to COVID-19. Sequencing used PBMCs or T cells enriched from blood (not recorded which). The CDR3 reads CASSLFPPAGTTYEQYF. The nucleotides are TGTGCCAGCAGTTTATTTCCCCCAGCGGGGACCACCTACGAGCAGTACTTC.